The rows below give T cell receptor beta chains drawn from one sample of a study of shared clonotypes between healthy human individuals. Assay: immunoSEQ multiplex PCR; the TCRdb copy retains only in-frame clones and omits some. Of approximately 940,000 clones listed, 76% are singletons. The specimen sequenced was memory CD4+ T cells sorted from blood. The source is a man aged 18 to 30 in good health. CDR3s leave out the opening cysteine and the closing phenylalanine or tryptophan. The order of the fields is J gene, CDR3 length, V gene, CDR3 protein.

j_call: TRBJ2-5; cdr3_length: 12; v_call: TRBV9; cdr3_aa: ASSQQGAGETQY
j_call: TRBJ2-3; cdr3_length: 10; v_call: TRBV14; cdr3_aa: ASSQVRESQY
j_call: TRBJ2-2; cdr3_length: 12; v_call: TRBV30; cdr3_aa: AWRREAYTGELF
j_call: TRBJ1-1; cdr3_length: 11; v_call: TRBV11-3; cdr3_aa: ASSPTRNTEAF
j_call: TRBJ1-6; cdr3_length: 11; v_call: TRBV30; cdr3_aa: AWTPQPFSPLH
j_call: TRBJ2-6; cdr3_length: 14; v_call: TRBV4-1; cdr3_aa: ASSQADGVWANVLT
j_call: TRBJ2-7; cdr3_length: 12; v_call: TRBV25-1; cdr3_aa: ASSEDRGRYEQY
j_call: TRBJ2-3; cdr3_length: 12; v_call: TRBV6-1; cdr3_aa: ASSLGTGANTQY
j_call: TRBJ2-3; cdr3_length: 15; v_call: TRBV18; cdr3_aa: ASSLGTSGAGTDTQY
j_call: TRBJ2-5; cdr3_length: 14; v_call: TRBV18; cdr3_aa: ASSPPMGRGMETQY
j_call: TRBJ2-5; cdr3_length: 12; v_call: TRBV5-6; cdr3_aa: ASSLVSTGETQY
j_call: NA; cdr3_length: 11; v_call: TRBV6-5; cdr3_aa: ASSLGHPSEQY
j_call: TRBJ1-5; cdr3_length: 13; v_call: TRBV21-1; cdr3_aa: ASSKTPGQGLWGH
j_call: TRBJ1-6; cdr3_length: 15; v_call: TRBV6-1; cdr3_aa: ASSELGVGAVRNPLH
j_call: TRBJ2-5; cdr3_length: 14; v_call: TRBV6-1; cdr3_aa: ASSDPSGAHRGAQY
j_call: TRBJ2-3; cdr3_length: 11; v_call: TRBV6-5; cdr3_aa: ASSARVTDTQY
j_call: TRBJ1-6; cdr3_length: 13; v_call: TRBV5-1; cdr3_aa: ASSPGTGTNSPLH
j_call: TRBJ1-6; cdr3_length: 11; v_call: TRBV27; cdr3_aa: ASSSQVNSPLH
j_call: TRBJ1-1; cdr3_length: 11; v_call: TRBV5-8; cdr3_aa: ASSRALNTEAF
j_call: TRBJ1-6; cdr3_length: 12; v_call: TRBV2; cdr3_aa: ASKEDKTASPLH
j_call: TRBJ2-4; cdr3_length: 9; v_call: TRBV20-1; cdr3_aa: SAKTGNIQY
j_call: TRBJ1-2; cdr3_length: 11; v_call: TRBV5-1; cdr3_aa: ASSTGGFYGYT
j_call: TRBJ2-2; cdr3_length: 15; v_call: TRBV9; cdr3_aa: ASSVGLAGGISGELF
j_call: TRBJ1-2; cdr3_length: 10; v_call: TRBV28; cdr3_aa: ASSQPNYGYT
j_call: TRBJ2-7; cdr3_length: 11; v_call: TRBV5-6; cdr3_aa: ASSASPSYEQY
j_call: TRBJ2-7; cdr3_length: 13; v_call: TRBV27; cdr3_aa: ASIKGGQGRGEQY
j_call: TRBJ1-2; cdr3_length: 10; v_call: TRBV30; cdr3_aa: AWNERGYGYT
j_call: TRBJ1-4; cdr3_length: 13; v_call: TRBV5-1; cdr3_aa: ASSLTSTRREKLF
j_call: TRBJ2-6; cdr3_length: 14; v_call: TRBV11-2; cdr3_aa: ASSLDRVPGANVLT
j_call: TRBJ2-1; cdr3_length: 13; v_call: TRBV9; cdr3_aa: ASSVEGQNYNEQF
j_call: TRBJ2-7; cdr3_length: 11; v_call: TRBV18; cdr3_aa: ASSRGQGGEQY
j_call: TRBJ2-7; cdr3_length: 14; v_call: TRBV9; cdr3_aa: ASSKSSSGTPYEQY
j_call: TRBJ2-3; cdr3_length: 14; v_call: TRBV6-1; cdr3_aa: ASSEARGALVDTQY
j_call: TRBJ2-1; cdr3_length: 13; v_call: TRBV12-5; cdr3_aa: ASGLAGQPYNEQF
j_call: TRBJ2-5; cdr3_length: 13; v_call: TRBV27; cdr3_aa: ASSLYQGLGETQY
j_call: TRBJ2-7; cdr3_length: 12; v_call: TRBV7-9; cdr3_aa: ASSLIGGTYEQY
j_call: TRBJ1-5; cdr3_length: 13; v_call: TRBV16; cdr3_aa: ASSNMAGSNQPQH
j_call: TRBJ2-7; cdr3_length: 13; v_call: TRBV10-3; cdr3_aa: AISEGFLDRDQQY
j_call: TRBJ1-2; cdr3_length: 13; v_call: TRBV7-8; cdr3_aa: ASSPGSGTTYGYT
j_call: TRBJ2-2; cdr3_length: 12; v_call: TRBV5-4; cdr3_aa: ASSSRVSPGELF
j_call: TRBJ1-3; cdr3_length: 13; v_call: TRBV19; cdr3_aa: ASTPDRGLGNTIY
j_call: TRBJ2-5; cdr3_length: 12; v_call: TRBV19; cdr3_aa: ASSGQGGLETQY
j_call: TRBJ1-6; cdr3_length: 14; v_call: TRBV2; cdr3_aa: ASRSGTGGWNSPLH
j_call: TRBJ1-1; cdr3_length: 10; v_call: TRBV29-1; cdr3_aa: SVEDWGTEAF
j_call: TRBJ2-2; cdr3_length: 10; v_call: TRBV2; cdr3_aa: ASTGGAGELF
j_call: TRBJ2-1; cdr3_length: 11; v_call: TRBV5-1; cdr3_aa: ASSPGQVDEQF
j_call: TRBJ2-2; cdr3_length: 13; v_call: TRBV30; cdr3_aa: AWRRGRSGTGELF
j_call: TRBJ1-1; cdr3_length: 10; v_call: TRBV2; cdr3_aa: ASHDEGTEAF
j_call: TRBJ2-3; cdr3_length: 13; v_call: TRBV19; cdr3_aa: ASKSTSGGTDTQY
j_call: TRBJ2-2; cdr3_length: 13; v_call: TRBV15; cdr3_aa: ATSRDRGNGGELF
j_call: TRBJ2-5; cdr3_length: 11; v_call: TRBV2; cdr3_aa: ASSEEGRKTQY
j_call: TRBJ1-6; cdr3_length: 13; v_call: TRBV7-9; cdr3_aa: ASSLGAGHNSPLH
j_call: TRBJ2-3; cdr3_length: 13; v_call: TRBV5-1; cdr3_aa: ASSLWAGEGDTQY